These 5 T cell receptor beta chains were sequenced from one sample in a study of cytomegalovirus exposure and HLA in healthy donors. Vbeta (60) and Jbeta (13) primers were used in the PCR. Assay used: immunoSEQ multiplex PCR; TCRdb lists only in-frame clones, some missing. The sample includes about 180,000 clones, more than 75% seen only once; the top ten take about 2.5%. Sequencing input: PBMCs. The receptor set was obtained from a woman in her 30s in good health and CMV-seropositive.

This clone was observed a few times. The genes are TRBV9 and TRBJ1-2, with D maybe TRBD1 (5 bases). The CDR3 sequence is 13 residues long. CDR1 is SGDLS, CDR2 YYNGEE, per germline. Trimming took off 4 bases at V and 7 bases at J, with 14 bases between the two ends. CDR3 protein: CASSLQGVGGYTF. In DNA, the CDR3 is TGTGCCAGCAGCCTTCAGGGTGTGGGTGGCTACACCTTC.

About this clone itself: The sample holds other DNA sequences that translate to the same CDR3. The gene calls are TRBV7-2 and TRBJ1-2, with a tentative D call TRBD1 (5 bases). Germline V CDR1 and CDR2: SGHTA, FQGNSA. The CDR3 totals 14 residues. The ends were cut back, 1 base at V and 2 bases at J, with 8 bases in the middle. In DNA form, the CDR3 reads TGTGCCAGCAGCTTAGGCACAGGAAACTATGGCTACACCTTC. Protein sequence: CASSLGTGNYGYTF.

The chain uses TRBV20-1 and TRBJ2-5; 7 bases agree with TRBD1. Germline CDR1 DFQATT, CDR2 SNEGSKA (reference sequence). Trimming cost V 5 bases and J 5 bases; bases outside gene matches: 2. The CDR3 totals 11 residues. The CDR3 sequence: CSAHRGETQYF. CDR3 nucleotide sequence: TGCAGTGCTCACAGGGGCGAGACCCAGTACTTC.

J is TRBJ2-7 and V is TRBV27, with D tentatively TRBD2 (5 bases). Trimming pared 6 bases from V and 2 bases from J, leaving 11 bases between. Germline loops: CDR1 MNHEY, CDR2 SMNVEV (reference sequence). The CDR3 totals 13 residues. The CDR3 sequence: CASSARVTYEQYF. The CDR3 nucleotides read TGTGCCAGCAGCGCGAGGGTTACCTACGAGCAGTACTTC.

This clone was observed a single time. The chain has TRBV6-1 and TRBJ1-2; possibly TRBD1 for D (5 bases). The CDR3 covers 13 residues. The ends were cut back, 6 bases at V and 0 bases at J, with 8 bases in the middle. Germline assignment: CDR1 MNHNS and CDR2 SASEGT. CDR3 loop: CASSREANYGYTF. CDR3 bases: TGTGCCAGCAGCAGGGAAGCTAACTATGGCTACACCTTC.